This T cell receptor beta chain is drawn from a study of shared clonotypes between healthy human individuals. CD8 cells regarded as naive lacked CD45RO, were positively chosen for CCR7, and omitted terminally differentiated effector memory CD45RA+ cells. This clone was picked up a small number of times. Clones were read by immunoSEQ multiplex PCR, and TCRdb kept only the in-frame ones, dropping some. The sample contains 550,000 to 650,000 clones, 90% to 97% of which appear only once. The CDR3 is made up of 13 amino acids. Per the germline V gene, CDR1 is SGHRS and CDR2 is YFSETQ. V was clipped by 2 bases and J by 4 bases; unmatched bases: 3.

The chain couples TRBV5-1 to TRBJ2-7; 7 positions agree with TRBD1. This clonotype was obtained from a woman aged 25 to 39 in good health. Sequenced material: naive CD8+ T cells sorted from blood. For the CDR3, the DNA is TGCGCCAGCAGCTTTAGGGGGCAGTACGAGCAGTACTTC. Amino acids: CASSFRGQYEQYF.